The 23 T cell receptor beta chains listed next were all sequenced from one sample in a study of T cells in Graves' hyperthyroidism and ophthalmopathy. Using RNA transcripts as the source, TCR beta CDR3 regions were amplified. The study used the HTBI primer set for a first-round RT-PCR of the TCR CDR3. TCRdb re-called the multiplex PCR reads through MiXCR, storing one row per CDR3 protein. The sample includes 500,000 to 800,000 distinct CDR3 sequences, about 45% seen only once; the top ten take less than 9%. Sequences were obtained from peripheral blood or thyroid tissue (not recorded which). These receptors were taken from an adult man with Graves' disease, either hyperthyroidism or ophthalmopathy (not recorded which).

The table lists this clonotype with many counts. This chain links TRBV29-1 with TRBJ1-2, with 11 bases identical to TRBD1. The junction had 5 bases not matched to a gene; V was cut back by 5 bases and J by 6 bases. The CDR3 totals 13 residues. Germline-derived CDR1 and CDR2 are SQVTM and ANQGSEA. Here the CDR3 DNA reads TGCAGCGTTAGGACAGGGGGCGTTGATGGCTACACCTTC. Translation: CSVRTGGVDGYTF. Variable domain in full (rest from reference TRBV29-1 and TRBJ1-2): SAVISQKPSRDICQRGTSLTIQCQVDSQVTMMFWYRQQPGQSLTLIATANQGSEATYESGFVIDKFPISRPNLTFSTLTVSNMSPEDSSIYLCSVRTGGVDGYTFGSGTRLTVV.

This clonotype showed up just a few times. The gene calls are TRBV12-3 or TRBV12-4 and TRBJ2-7; 7 bases fit TRBD1. The CDR3 is 13 amino acids. Unmatched junction bases numbered 8, after V lost 5 bases and J lost 7 bases. This chain's CDR3 is CASSPGPGGEQYF. The DNA of the CDR3 is TGTGCCAGCAGTCCCGGGCCAGGGGGAGAGCAGTACTTC.

This clonotype was detected a few times. The chain links TRBV28 to TRBJ1-6; D might be TRBD1 (6 bases). Trimming cost V 5 bases and J 8 bases, with 13 bases left between them. Germline assignment: CDR1 MDHEN and CDR2 SYDVKM. This CDR3 contains 14 residues. The CDR3 bases are TGTGCCAGCAGTCGGGACAATTCCGATTCACCCCTCCACTTT. Translated, it gives CASSRDNSDSPLHF. The full variable domain, in which reference TRBV28 and TRBJ1-6 provide the parts outside the CDR3, is DVKVTQSSRYLVKRTGEKVFLECVQDMDHENMFWYRQDPGLGLRLIYFSYDVKMKEKGDIPEGYSVSREKKERFSLILESASTNQTSMYLCASSRDNSDSPLHFGNGTRLTVT.

The genes are TRBV24-1 and TRBJ1-2, with 10 bases matching TRBD1. Trimming cost V 4 bases and J 4 bases; bases outside gene matches: 5. Per germline, CDR1 KGHDR and CDR2 SFDVKD. The CDR3 has 15 amino acids. The CDR3 DNA reads as TGTGCCACCAGTGAGACAGGGGGCGATACCTATGGCTACACCTTC. Translation gives CATSETGGDTYGYTF.

This clonotype was counted a few times. The rearrangement links TRBV20-1 to TRBJ2-7, with D possibly TRBD1 on 6 matching bases. The germline V gene encodes CDR1 DFQATT and CDR2 SNEGSKA (reference sequence). This CDR3 has 15 residues. Trimming shortened V by 0 bases and J by 3 bases, and 15 bases separated the two germline ends. The CDR3: CSARDRSRGIYEQYF. DNA for the CDR3: TGCAGTGCTAGAGATCGGAGCAGGGGTATCTACGAGCAGTACTTC.

There are many counts of this clonotype. The chain employs TRBV20-1 and TRBJ2-7; D uncertain. V lost 3 bases and J 4 bases, leaving 13 bases between the germline ends. The CDR3 runs to 13 residues. Germline lookup yields CDR1 DFQATT and CDR2 SNEGSKA (reference sequence). The CDR3 sequence is CSARGLIPYEQYF. In nucleotides, the CDR3 is TGCAGTGCTAGGGGCCTGATCCCTTACGAGCAGTACTTC.

The gene calls are TRBV20-1 and TRBJ2-5, with D maybe TRBD1 (6 bases). V was cut by 5 bases and J by 0 bases, with 10 bases left in between. Germline CDR1 and CDR2: DFQATT and SNEGSKA (reference sequence). There are 13 residues in the CDR3. The CDR3 reads CSAYRVHQETQYF. The DNA for the CDR3 is TGCAGTGCTTACAGGGTACACCAAGAGACCCAGTACTTC.

V is TRBV20-1 and J is TRBJ2-7; the match to TRBD2 covers 14 bases. In germline, CDR1 is DFQATT, CDR2 SNEGSKA (reference sequence). V shed 0 bases and J 3 bases; nucleotides not matched to a gene: 10. There are 18 residues in the CDR3. The CDR3 reads CSAREAGLAGGGFYEQYF. CDR3 bases: TGCAGTGCTAGAGAGGCCGGACTAGCGGGAGGTGGTTTCTACGAGCAGTACTTC.

The rearrangement links TRBV19 to TRBJ2-6; D unclear. The CDR3 is 13 amino acids. The germline V gene has CDR1 LNHDA and CDR2 SQIVND (reference sequence). V shed 7 bases and J shed 4 bases, with 8 bases lying between them. The CDR3 DNA is TGTGCCAGTACCGCCGCAGGGGCCAACGTCCTGACTTTC. It specifies CASTAAGANVLTF.

This clonotype was recorded a few times. This rearrangement joins TRBV2 to TRBJ2-7; D is perhaps TRBD2 (6 bases). V shed 5 bases and J shed 4 bases, with 12 bases lying between them. The length of the CDR3 is 13 residues. Germline CDR1 SNHLY, CDR2 FYNNEI. The CDR3 protein is CASSRTIKYEQYF. CDR3 sequence (DNA): TGTGCCAGCAGTAGGACTATCAAATACGAGCAGTACTTC.

The chain employs TRBV6-1 and TRBJ1-3; TRBD1 might be the D (6 bases). CDR3 length: 15 residues. V lost 5 bases and J lost 0, with 11 bases in between. Germline V gene sequence: CDR1 MNHNS, CDR2 SASEGT. This chain's CDR3 is CASSYGQNSGNTIYF. The CDR3 DNA reads as TGTGCCAGCAGTTACGGACAGAACTCTGGAAACACCATATATTTT.

A word on this clonotype: A read error may be the cause here, since a much bigger clone is one base away. The chain employs TRBV7-2 and TRBJ1-6, with D perhaps TRBD1 (5 bases). CDR1 is SGHTA and CDR2 is FQGNSA in the germline V gene. There are 15 residues in the CDR3. The CDR3 region has the DNA TGTGCCAGCAGCTTGGCCGCGGGGGTCGGCTCACCCCTCAACTTT. Residues: CASSLAAGVGSPLNF.

This clonotype was counted many times. This chain joins TRBV7-9 and TRBJ1-5; no reliable D call. This CDR3 region has 12 residues. Germline values: CDR1 SEHNR, CDR2 FQNEAQ (reference sequence). Trimming took off 1 base at V and 6 bases at J, with 4 bases between the two ends. The CDR3 sequence: CASSLVSQPQHF. CDR3 coding DNA: TGTGCCAGCAGCTTAGTGTCTCAGCCCCAGCATTTT.

This clonotype was counted ten times or more. The chain combines TRBV10-3 with TRBJ2-7; weak D call: TRBD2 (5 bases). Germline-derived CDR1 and CDR2 are ENHRY and SYGVKD. With 4 bases removed from V and 0 bases from J, the gap between germline ends came to 10 bases. The CDR3 loop spans 14 amino acids. The CDR3 spells CAISGGGSSYEQYF. The CDR3 DNA is TGTGCCATCAGTGGTGGAGGTAGCTCCTACGAGCAGTACTTC.

With respect to this clonotype: A much more abundant neighbour one base away suggests this may be a read error. The CDR3 here is CASSRGAGLNTEAFF. CDR3 bases: TGTGCCAGCAGTCGGGGGGCAGGCCTGAACACTGAAGCTTTCTTT. V usage is TRBV6-1 and J usage is TRBJ1-1, with D possibly matching TRBD1 (6 bases). CDR1 and CDR2 from the germline V gene are MNHNS and SASEGT. The CDR3 runs 15 residues. Trimming took 5 bases from V and 0 from J, leaving 13 bases between them.

The chain employs TRBV7-2 and TRBJ1-5; no firm D call. With 3 bases removed from V and 9 bases from J, the gap between germline ends came to 9 bases. Germline lookup yields CDR1 SGHTA and CDR2 FQGNSA. The CDR3 has 12 amino acids. The CDR3 sequence is CASSLRAGPQHF. In nucleotides, the CDR3 is TGTGCCAGCAGCTTGCGGGCTGGGCCCCAGCATTTT.

To note about this clonotype: Just one base apart from a much larger clone, this may be a read error. V gene TRBV10-3 combines with J gene TRBJ2-7, with D perhaps matching TRBD2 (6 bases). Germline lookup yields CDR1 ENHRY and CDR2 SYGVKD. This CDR3 region has 17 residues. The CDR3 DNA sequence: TGTGCCAGCAGTGAGTCTATACTCCAGGGAGGCTCCTACGAGCAGTACTTC. Its protein product is CASSESILQGGSYEQYF.

The chain couples TRBV9 to TRBJ1-4; possible D gene TRBD1, 5 bases. Germline values: CDR1 SGDLS, CDR2 YYNGEE. The CDR3 sequence is 15 residues long. V was clipped by 2 bases and J by 7 bases, with 15 bases between them. The CDR3 reads CASSVRGDYTEKLFF. The DNA for the CDR3 is TGTGCCAGCAGCGTTCGGGGGGATTACACTGAAAAACTGTTTTTT.

The gene calls are TRBV7-8 and TRBJ1-6; 7 nucleotides match TRBD1. The CDR3 runs 15 residues. Germline CDR1 SGHVS, CDR2 FQNEAQ. V lost 6 bases and J lost 9; bases outside the gene matches: 11. The CDR3 loop reads CASSPEAGGTSPLHF. The DNA of the CDR3 is TGTGCCAGCAGTCCCGAGGCAGGGGGAACTTCACCCCTCCACTTT.

This clonotype showed up just a few times. This sequence joins TRBV12-3 or TRBV12-4 and TRBJ1-1; possible D gene TRBD1, 6 bases. V gave up 2 bases and J gave up 11 bases, with 12 bases separating them. The CDR3 has 12 amino acids. The CDR3 reads CASSLRGSAAFF. DNA for the CDR3: TGTGCCAGCAGTTTAAGGGGGTCAGCGGCTTTCTTT.

The V and J genes are TRBV7-3 and TRBJ1-6; 9 nucleotides match TRBD1. This CDR3 region has 18 residues. CDR1 is SGHTA and CDR2 is FQGTGA in the germline V gene. J lost 0 bases, V lost 5 bases, and 8 bases had no gene match. The CDR3 coding sequence is TGTGCCAGCAGCCGCTCTCCGACAGGGGGCTCCTATAATTCACCCCTCCACTTT. It specifies CASSRSPTGGSYNSPLHF.

This sequence joins TRBV15 and TRBJ1-5; a possible D gene is TRBD1 (5 bases). V was cut by 3 bases and J by 5 bases, with 11 bases left in between. Germline CDR1 is LNHNV and CDR2 is YYDKDF (reference sequence). CDR3 size: 14 residues. The CDR3 is CATSSDDSHQPQHF. CDR3 coding DNA: TGTGCCACCAGCAGTGACGACAGTCATCAGCCCCAGCATTTT.

The rearrangement links TRBV27 to TRBJ2-7; 7 bases fit TRBD1. The V and J ends lost 1 base and 6 bases, in that order; junction bases with no gene match: 12. The CDR3 totals 16 residues. Germline CDR1 is MNHEY and CDR2 is SMNVEV (reference sequence). The CDR3 spells CASSLLSPTGESEQYF. The CDR3 nucleotides are TGTGCCAGCAGTTTATTATCCCCTACAGGGGAATCCGAGCAGTACTTC.